Each of the 28 T cell receptor beta chains below was sequenced from the same sample in a study of cytomegalovirus exposure and HLA in healthy donors. Use of 60 Vbeta and 13 Jbeta primers characterized the PCR. Produced via immunoSEQ multiplex PCR; TCRdb's table is partial and in-frame only. This sample has 100,000 to 150,000 clones, with about three quarters found just once. Sequenced material: PBMCs. Receptor source: a man aged 50-60 years in good health and CMV-seronegative.

The chain has TRBV18 and TRBJ1-1; 8 bases are a match to TRBD1. Germline CDR1 KGHSH, CDR2 LQKENI. V shed 2 bases, J shed 6 bases, and the junction held 8 bases outside the gene matches. The CDR3 is made up of 15 amino acids. CDR3 DNA: TGTGCCAGCTCACCAGGACAGGGATCCTTCTCTGAAGCTTTCTTT. Translating gives CASSPGQGSFSEAFF.

This clone turned up a few times. V is TRBV10-3 and J is TRBJ1-5; 7 nucleotides agree with TRBD1. The CDR3 has 15 amino acids. J gave up 4 bases and V 2 bases, and 5 bases lay outside the gene matches. The germline CDR1 and CDR2 sequences are ENHRY and SYGVKD. CDR3 nucleotides: TGTGCCATCAGTGAGGATGACAGGGCTAATCAGCCCCAGCATTTT. This codes for CAISEDDRANQPQHF.

The chain combines TRBV28 with TRBJ1-5; D is possibly TRBD1 (6 bases). The CDR3 is 15 amino acids. V was pared by 2 bases and J by 2 bases, with 10 bases between. CDR1 and CDR2 from the germline V gene are MDHEN and SYDVKM. The CDR3 loop reads CASSLPQGRNQPQHF. Here the CDR3 DNA reads TGTGCCAGCAGTTTACCCCAGGGGCGCAATCAGCCCCAGCATTTT.

This clone was found a few times. The J gene is TRBJ1-2, the V gene TRBV2; D is ambiguous. CDR3 length: 15 residues. In germline, CDR1 is SNHLY, CDR2 FYNNEI. Between the trimmed V and J ends, which lost 6 bases and 3 bases, there was a span of 17 bases. The CDR3, as DNA: TGTGCCAGCAGGGTTTCAGGCGGGTCGGACTATGGCTACACCTTC. Its translation: CASRVSGGSDYGYTF.

The chain has TRBV30 and TRBJ1-1; 11 nucleotides line up with TRBD1. CDR3 size: 14 residues. Germline V CDR1 and CDR2: GTSNPN, SVGIG (reference sequence). The V gene end was trimmed by 2 bases and the J gene end by 4 bases; junction bases not matched to a gene: 3. In DNA form, the CDR3 reads TGTGCCTGGAGTCCGGGACAGGGGGTCACTGAAGCTTTCTTT. It codes for CAWSPGQGVTEAFF.

The chain joins TRBV5-1 to TRBJ2-2, with 11 bases aligning to TRBD2. The CDR3 has 16 residues. Germline V gives CDR1 SGHRS, CDR2 YFSETQ. After removal of 4 bases from V and 6 bases from J, the junction contained 8 bases not matched to a gene. CDR3 nucleotide sequence: TGCGCCAGCAGCATACTAGCGGGGGATCCCCCCGGGGAGCTGTTTTTT. Translating it yields CASSILAGDPPGELFF.

The gene calls are TRBV5-1 and TRBJ2-1, with 8 nucleotides matching TRBD1. The CDR3 consists of 15 residues. Trimming removed 1 base from V and 1 base from J; junction bases left unmatched: 1. From germline, CDR1 is SGHRS and CDR2 YFSETQ. CDR3 DNA sequence: TGCGCCAGCAGCTTGACAGGGGGGTCCTACAATGAGCAGTTCTTC. It translates to CASSLTGGSYNEQFF.

V and J are TRBV6-1 and TRBJ1-1; D unresolved. Germline V CDR1 and CDR2: MNHNS, SASEGT. V gave up 3 bases and J gave up 2 bases, with 16 bases separating them. This CDR3 region has 16 residues. In DNA form, the CDR3 reads TGTGCCAGCAGTGATCCCATGCGGAGGGTTAACACTGAAGCTTTCTTT. Translating it yields CASSDPMRRVNTEAFF.

The chain joins TRBV19 to TRBJ2-2, with a weak D call TRBD1 (6 bases). The germline gives CDR1 LNHDA, CDR2 SQIVND (reference sequence). The CDR3 consists of 15 residues. V dropped 6 bases and J dropped 0 bases, with 11 bases sitting between them. CDR3 nucleotides: TGTGCCAGTAGGACAGGACAGTCGAACACCGGGGAGCTGTTTTTT. Translated: CASRTGQSNTGELFF.

V gene TRBV4-3 combines with J gene TRBJ2-2, with TRBD2 matching 10 bases. This CDR3 has 15 residues. Germline CDR1 is LGHNA and CDR2 is YSLEER. Germline trimming cut 5 bases from V and 3 bases from J; bases unmatched to any gene: 3. In nucleotides, the CDR3 is TGCGCCAGCAGCATACTAGCGGGGTACACCGGGGAGCTGTTTTTT. It is translated as CASSILAGYTGELFF.

The CDR3: CSVSRDGGYYNEQFF. The CDR3 region has the DNA TGCAGCGTTTCGCGGGACGGGGGATATTACAATGAGCAGTTCTTC. The chain couples TRBV29-1 to TRBJ2-1; D may be TRBD2 (6 bases). CDR3 length equals 15 residues. CDR1 and CDR2 from the germline V gene are SQVTM and ANQGSEA. The ends were cut back, 5 bases at V and 4 bases at J, with 18 bases in the middle.

The genes are TRBV18 and TRBJ2-7, with 8 bases lining up with TRBD1. CDR1 is KGHSH and CDR2 is LQKENI in the germline V gene. J was trimmed by 6 bases and V by 3 bases; bases with no gene match: 10. The CDR3 has 15 amino acids. The CDR3 nucleotides are TGTGCCAGCTCACCTGGGACAGGCAGTATAGGCGAGCAGTACTTC. It codes for CASSPGTGSIGEQYF. Combining the CDR3 with reference TRBV18 and TRBJ2-7 gives the whole variable domain NAGVMQNPRHLVRRRGQEARLRCSPMKGHSHVYWYRQLPEEGLKFMVYLQKENIIDESGMPKERFSAEFPKEGPSILRIQQVVRGDSAAYFCASSPGTGSIGEQYFGPGTRLTVT.

This chain joins TRBV5-1 and TRBJ2-5; a possible D gene is TRBD1 (6 bases). The V gene's germline CDR1 is SGHRS and CDR2 YFSETQ. This CDR3 is 14 amino acids long. V was cut by 5 bases and J by 2 bases, with 13 bases left in between. Here the CDR3 DNA reads TGCGCCAGCAGTCCCGGACAGTTGCAAGAGACCCAGTACTTC. Its translation: CASSPGQLQETQYF.

This chain joins TRBV5-1 and TRBJ2-1, with D possibly matching TRBD1 (7 bases). CDR1 and CDR2 (germline): SGHRS, YFSETQ. The CDR3 consists of 15 residues. Trimming stripped 7 bases from V and 9 bases from J, with 23 bases between. This chain's CDR3 is CASRSTGEVWGEQFF. The CDR3 region has the DNA TGCGCCAGCCGTTCCACAGGGGAGGTTTGGGGTGAGCAGTTCTTC.

V and J are TRBV11-2 and TRBJ2-7, with D hard to call. Germline CDR1 reads SGHAT; CDR2 reads FQNNGV. Deletions cut 3 bases from V and 0 bases from J, with 9 bases between. The CDR3 extends over 14 amino acids. The DNA for the CDR3 is TGTGCCAGCAGCTTGCACGGTAACTCCTACGAGCAGTACTTC. Its protein product is CASSLHGNSYEQYF. Full variable domain (outside the CDR3, taken from reference TRBV11-2 and TRBJ2-7): EAGVAQSPRYKIIEKRQSVAFWCNPISGHATLYWYQQILGQGPKLLIQFQNNGVVDDSQLPKDRFSAERLKGVDSTLKIQPAKLEDSAVYLCASSLHGNSYEQYFGPGTRLTVT.

Here the CDR3 DNA reads TGTGCCAGCAGCCTTCGGACAGGGGGTTATGGCTACACCTTC. Its protein is CASSLRTGGYGYTF. This chain joins TRBV5-4 and TRBJ1-2, with 10 bases lining up with TRBD1. This CDR3 contains 14 residues. The germline gives CDR1 SGHNT, CDR2 YYREEE (reference sequence). Losses at the gene ends were 4 bases for V and 5 bases for J; bases not matched to a gene: 5.

The J gene is TRBJ1-2, the V gene TRBV29-1; D is ambiguous. The CDR3 runs 13 residues. Trimming removed 2 bases from V and 4 bases from J, with 11 bases in between. Germline V gene lookup returns CDR1 SQVTM and CDR2 ANQGSEA. The CDR3 here is CSVERPGSYGYTF. CDR3 nucleotide sequence: TGCAGCGTTGAAAGACCGGGAAGCTATGGCTACACCTTC.

This sequence joins TRBV7-2 and TRBJ2-5, with a weak D call TRBD2 (6 bases). The CDR3 spans 16 residues. V dropped 5 bases and J dropped 5 bases, with 21 bases sitting between them. Germline assignment: CDR1 SGHTA and CDR2 FQGNSA. CDR3 sequence reads: CASSPSGWGVVETQYF. CDR3 nucleotides: TGTGCCAGCAGCCCTTCGGGGTGGGGGGTAGTCGAGACCCAGTACTTC. The full variable domain, completed using reference TRBV7-2 and TRBJ2-5, is GAGVSQSPSNKVTEKGKDVELRCDPISGHTALYWYRQSLGQGLEFLIYFQGNSAPDKSGLPSDRFSAERTGGSVSTLTIQRTQQEDSAVYLCASSPSGWGVVETQYFGPGTRLLVL.

This clone was counted between two and nine times. The chain is built from TRBV4-3 and TRBJ1-3, with 7 bases aligning to TRBD1. The CDR3 length is 16 residues. The ends lost 0 bases at V and 4 bases at J; junction bases unmatched: 6. CDR1 LGHNA and CDR2 YSLEER come from the germline V gene. The CDR3 DNA sequence: TGCGCCAGCAGCCAAGATAAGGGGGCTCCCGGAAACACCATATATTTT. Translating it yields CASSQDKGAPGNTIYF.

In this sample, this clone turned up a few times. The chain combines TRBV13 with TRBJ2-7; 12 bases fit TRBD2. V shed 5 bases, J shed 4 bases, and the junction held 3 bases outside the gene matches. The CDR3 is 14 amino acids. Germline CDR1 is PRHDT and CDR2 is FYEKMQ (reference sequence). The CDR3 DNA follows: TGTGCCAGCAGCCGTACTAGCGGGGGGTACGAGCAGTACTTC. It specifies CASSRTSGGYEQYF.

This clone was seen a single time. The chain carries TRBV6-4 and TRBJ2-3; 12 nucleotides align to TRBD2. CDR1 and CDR2 from the germline V gene are MRHNA and SNTAGT. V dropped 6 bases and J dropped 4; count of bases not matched to a gene: 5. The length of the CDR3 is 15 residues. The CDR3 DNA sequence: TGTGCCAGCAGAGCTAGCGGGGGGGCAGCAGATACGCAGTATTTT. Its translation: CASRASGGAADTQYF.

V and J are TRBV6-1 and TRBJ1-2, with a possible D match to TRBD1 (5 bases). This CDR3 is 16 amino acids long. Germline CDR1 reads MNHNS; CDR2 reads SASEGT. Between the trimmed V and J ends, which lost 3 bases and 4 bases, there was a span of 18 bases. CDR3 in DNA: TGTGCCAGCAGTGATTTTAGCTGGGGCCGGATCTATGGCTACACCTTC. Translating it yields CASSDFSWGRIYGYTF.

The CDR3 nucleotides are TGTGCCAGCAGATCGGACAGGGACTATGGCTACACCTTC. Encoded protein: CASRSDRDYGYTF. The chain is built from TRBV6-1 and TRBJ1-2, with 8 positions matching TRBD1. V lost 6 bases, J lost 3 bases, and 3 bases stayed unmatched. CDR1 is MNHNS and CDR2 is SASEGT in the germline V gene. The CDR3 length is 13 residues.

Only one count was recorded for this clone. The chain combines TRBV7-2 with TRBJ2-7, with D maybe TRBD1 (9 bases). This CDR3 has 15 amino acids. V lost 5 bases to trimming and J lost 2 bases, with 16 bases between them. Germline V gene sequence: CDR1 SGHTA, CDR2 FQGNSA. The CDR3 DNA reads as TGTGCCAGCAGCCCGGGAGGGACAGGGACCTACGAGCAGTACTTC. Translated, it gives CASSPGGTGTYEQYF.

The J gene is TRBJ2-7, the V gene TRBV5-6; TRBD1 matches at 7 bases. In germline, CDR1 is SGHDT, CDR2 YYEEEE. V shed 2 bases, J shed 3 bases, and the junction held 5 bases outside the gene matches. CDR3 length: 14 residues. The CDR3 nucleotides are TGTGCCAGCAGCTTAATGGGACAGATCTACGAGCAGTACGTC. It translates to CASSLMGQIYEQYV.

This clone was picked up one time. The chain links TRBV5-6 to TRBJ1-2; D is unclear. The germline V gene has CDR1 SGHDT and CDR2 YYEEEE. V dropped 4 bases and J dropped 5 bases, with 12 bases sitting between them. This CDR3 contains 13 residues. CDR3: CASSRGLGYGYTF. CDR3 DNA: TGTGCCAGCAGCCGAGGTCTCGGGTATGGCTACACCTTC.

The J gene is TRBJ1-5, the V gene TRBV11-3, with D perhaps matching TRBD1 (5 bases). The germline V and J ends were trimmed by 5 bases and 2 bases, with 13 bases remaining between them. This CDR3 is 15 amino acids long. The germline V gene encodes CDR1 SGHNT and CDR2 YENEEA. CDR3 bases: TGTGCCAGCAGCCCCCGGGGGGAGGGCAATCAGCCCCAGCATTTT. As protein: CASSPRGEGNQPQHF.

The chain uses TRBV5-4 and TRBJ1-1, with D possibly being TRBD1 (5 bases). Germline loops: CDR1 SGHNT, CDR2 YYREEE (reference sequence). V lost 0 bases and J 5 bases, leaving 11 bases between the germline ends. There are 14 residues in the CDR3. The CDR3 region has the DNA TGTGCCAGCAGCTTGGCCCTCAGGGAAACTGAAGCTTTCTTT. It encodes CASSLALRETEAFF.